Listed below are T cell receptor beta chains from one sample, sequenced in a study of T cell responses to AZD1222 COVID-19 vaccine. Method: immunoSEQ multiplex PCR; TCRdb's copy keeps in-frame clones and lacks some. The repertoire holds around 130,000 clones, more than 80% seen once, with roughly 7.6% in the top ten. Sequencing was performed on peripheral blood, taken 28 days after the second dose of the MenACWY control vaccine. The receptors shown here come from an adult who received the MenACWY meningococcal vaccine as a control. CDR3s include the opening cysteine and the closing phenylalanine or tryptophan. The D gene is left open where the match is weak. The listing skips clone size in some rows; elsewhere it reads once, few, many or a size class.

size,J,D,V,DNA,CDR3
-,TRBJ1-2,-,TRBV20-1,TGCAGTGCTAGTTTGGACAACCTCGACCGTGGCTACACCTTC,CSASLDNLDRGYTF
-,TRBJ2-2,-,TRBV29-1,TGCAGCGTCGGTAGGACGGACAACACCGGGGAGCTGTTTTTT,CSVGRTDNTGELFF
few,TRBJ2-5,TRBD1,TRBV4-3,TGCGCCAGCAGCCAAGGTCGGGACAGGGAGAGTCCCCAGTACTTC,CASSQGRDRESPQYF
-,TRBJ2-7,-,TRBV18,TGTGCCAGCTCACCACGGACCCAGGGTAGCTACGAGCAGTACTTC,CASSPRTQGSYEQYF
-,TRBJ2-7,-,TRBV7-2,TGTGCCAGCAGCTTAGGGACAGAAGTTTACGAGCAGTACTTC,CASSLGTEVYEQYF
-,TRBJ2-1,-,TRBV7-2,TGTGCCAGCAGTTCCCGGCTAGCCAGCTCCTACAATGAGCAGTTCTTC,CASSSRLASSYNEQFF
-,TRBJ2-3,-,TRBV19,TGTGCCAGTAGTATCGCAGGGGTAGGCGGGGATACGCAGTATTTT,CASSIAGVGGDTQYF
-,TRBJ1-6,-,TRBV28,TGTGCCAGCAGTTTGGTGGCCCTAAATTCACCCCTCCACTTT,CASSLVALNSPLHF
-,TRBJ2-2,TRBD2,TRBV7-9,TGTGCCAGCAGCTCCAATAGCGGGGGGGCCGCCGGGGAGCTGTTTTTT,CASSSNSGGAAGELFF
-,TRBJ2-7,-,TRBV7-2,TGTGCCAGCAGCTTTGACGGCGGGGTAAGCTCCTACGAGCAGTACTTC,CASSFDGGVSSYEQYF
-,TRBJ1-2,-,TRBV4-3,TGCGCCAGCAGCCAAGATGGGGATGGCTACACCTTC,CASSQDGDGYTF
few,TRBJ2-1,-,TRBV11-3,TGTGCCAGCAGCTTAGATGGAAATGAGCAGTTCTTC,CASSLDGNEQFF
few,TRBJ2-7,-,TRBV19,TGTGCCAGTAGCCCTATTGGGTTTCGCGAGCAGTACTTC,CASSPIGFREQYF
-,TRBJ1-6,TRBD1,TRBV11-2,TGTGCCAGCAGCTTAGTACCGACCGGGACAGCCAATTCACCCCTCCACTTT,CASSLVPTGTANSPLHF
-,TRBJ1-3,-,TRBV9,TGTGCCAGCAGCGTAGGGAACTCTGGAAACACCATATATTTT,CASSVGNSGNTIYF
-,TRBJ2-2,-,TRBV28,TGTGCCAGCAGTTTTCTTCAGGGTAGGCATCACACCGGGGAGCTGTTTTTT,CASSFLQGRHHTGELFF
-,TRBJ2-3,TRBD2,TRBV7-7,TGTGCCAGCAGCTCTAGCGGCTCTAGCACAGATACGCAGTATTTT,CASSSSGSSTDTQYF
-,TRBJ2-3,TRBD1,TRBV29-1,TGCAGCGTTGCCCGGACAGGGGGTTGGGATACGCAGTATTTT,CSVARTGGWDTQYF
-,TRBJ1-1,TRBD1,TRBV7-2,TGTGCCAGCAGCACGCAGGGGGCCACTGAAGCTTTCTTT,CASSTQGATEAFF
-,TRBJ1-4,-,TRBV6-1,TGTGCCAGCAGTGAAACCACAACTAATGAAAAACTGTTTTTT,CASSETTTNEKLFF
-,TRBJ1-4,TRBD1,TRBV18,TGTGCCAGCTCACCACCGACAGGGCTTTCGGCTAATGAAAAACTGTTTTTT,CASSPPTGLSANEKLFF
-,TRBJ1-2,TRBD1,TRBV28,TGTGCCAGCAGTCCCGTGACAGGGGGCTTCTATGGCTACACCTTC,CASSPVTGGFYGYTF
-,TRBJ1-1,-,TRBV23-1,TGCGCCAGCAGTCAATCGGGGAGCGGCGCGAGCTCTGAAGCTTTCTTT,CASSQSGSGASSEAFF
-,TRBJ1-1,-,TRBV15,TGTGCCACCAGCAGAGATGGGTCGCAGAACACTGAAGCTTTCTTT,CATSRDGSQNTEAFF
-,TRBJ2-5,-,TRBV11-3,TGTGCCAGCAGCCCCGGTGGAAAGCCAGGGTCTGGAGAGACCCAGTACTTC,CASSPGGKPGSGETQYF
-,TRBJ1-4,-,TRBV19,TGTGCCAGTAGTACCGCCGGGACAACTAATGAAAAACTGTTTTTT,CASSTAGTTNEKLFF
-,TRBJ1-6,TRBD1,TRBV30,TGTGCCTGGAGGGTGCCCGGGACAGGGGTCTCACCCCTCCACTTT,CAWRVPGTGVSPLHF
-,TRBJ2-2,TRBD2,TRBV2,TGTGCCAGCAGTGAACGGGGGGTCGGGGAGCTGTTTTTT,CASSERGVGELFF
-,TRBJ2-2,TRBD2,TRBV10-3,TGTGCCATCGGTGGGGCTAGCGGGACAAACACCGGGGAGCTGTTTTTT,CAIGGASGTNTGELFF
-,TRBJ2-2,TRBD1,TRBV5-4,TGTGCCAGCAGCTCCGGGACAGGGGTTAACACCGGGGAGCTGTTTTTT,CASSSGTGVNTGELFF
-,TRBJ2-7,TRBD1,TRBV19,TGTGCCAGTAGTATAAGGGGACAGGGTTACGAGCAGTACTTC,CASSIRGQGYEQYF
-,TRBJ1-3,-,TRBV29-1,TGCAGCGTTGAAGAGGGCGGTGGAAACACCATATATTTT,CSVEEGGGNTIYF
once,TRBJ1-2,TRBD1,TRBV28,TGTGCCAGCAGTTGGACAGGCCCCGAGGGCTACACCTTC,CASSWTGPEGYTF
-,TRBJ1-6,-,TRBV9,TGTGCCAGCCTCGCCGTCCGTAATTCACCCCTCCACTTT,CASLAVRNSPLHF
-,TRBJ2-1,TRBD1,TRBV2,TGTGCCAGCAACTCGGACAGGGGGGGACACAATGAGCAGTTCTTC,CASNSDRGGHNEQFF
-,TRBJ2-2,TRBD2,TRBV11-2,TGTGCCAGCGGCCCCGGGGCCAGCGGGAGTTCCGGGGAGCTGTTTTTT,CASGPGASGSSGELFF
-,TRBJ1-1,-,TRBV2,TGTGCCAGCAGTAACCACAGGGTGAACACTGAAGCTTTCTTT,CASSNHRVNTEAFF
once,TRBJ2-2,-,TRBV5-1,TGCGCCAGCGGTCCTATACTGGGCACCGGGGAGCTGTTTTTT,CASGPILGTGELFF
few,TRBJ2-1,-,TRBV19,TGTGCCAGTAGTATAGATTTTACTACTTACAATGAGCAGTTCTTC,CASSIDFTTYNEQFF
-,TRBJ1-6,TRBD1,TRBV10-3,TGTGCCATCAGTGAAGGACAGGGTAGGAATTCACCCCTCCACTTT,CAISEGQGRNSPLHF
-,TRBJ1-3,-,TRBV14,TGTGCCAGCAGCCCACGACTAACCCTCTCTGGAAACACCATATATTTT,CASSPRLTLSGNTIYF
-,TRBJ2-3,-,TRBV10-3,TGTGCCATCAGTGAGTCCGTGGGGGATATGCCAAGCACAGATACGCAGTATTTT,CAISESVGDMPSTDTQYF
-,TRBJ2-3,TRBD2,TRBV28,TGTGCCAGCAGCCTCATCATTGGAGGACTAGCTCCTACCGATACGCAGTATTTT,CASSLIIGGLAPTDTQYF